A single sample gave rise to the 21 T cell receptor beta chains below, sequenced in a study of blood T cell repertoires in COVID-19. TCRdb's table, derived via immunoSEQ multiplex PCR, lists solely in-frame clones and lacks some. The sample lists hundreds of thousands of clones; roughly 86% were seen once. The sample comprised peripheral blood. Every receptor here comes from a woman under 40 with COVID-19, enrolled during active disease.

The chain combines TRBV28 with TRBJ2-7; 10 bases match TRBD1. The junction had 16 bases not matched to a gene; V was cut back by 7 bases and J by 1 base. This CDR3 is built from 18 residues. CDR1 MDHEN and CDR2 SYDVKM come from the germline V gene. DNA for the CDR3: TGTGCCAGCACCCCGTTTCGTCCGTGGGGACAGGGGTCCTACGAGCAGTACTTC. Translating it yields CASTPFRPWGQGSYEQYF.

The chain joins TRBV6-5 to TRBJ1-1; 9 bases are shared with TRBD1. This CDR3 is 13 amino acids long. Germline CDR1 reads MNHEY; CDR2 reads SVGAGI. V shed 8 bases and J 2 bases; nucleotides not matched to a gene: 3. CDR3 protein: CASVQGANTEAFF. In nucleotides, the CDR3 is TGTGCCAGCGTACAGGGGGCTAACACTGAAGCTTTCTTT.

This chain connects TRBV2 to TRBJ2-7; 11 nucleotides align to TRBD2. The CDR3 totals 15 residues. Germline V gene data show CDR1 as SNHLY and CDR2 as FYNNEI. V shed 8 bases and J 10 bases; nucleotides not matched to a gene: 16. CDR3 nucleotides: TGTGCCAGCCTTGGGACTAGCGGCACCGTAGGCCCTCAGTACTTC. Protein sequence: CASLGTSGTVGPQYF.

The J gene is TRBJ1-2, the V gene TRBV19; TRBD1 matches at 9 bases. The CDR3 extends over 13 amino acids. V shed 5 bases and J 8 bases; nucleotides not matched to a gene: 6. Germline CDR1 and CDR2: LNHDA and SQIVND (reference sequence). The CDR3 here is CASSFRTGVGYTF. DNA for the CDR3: TGTGCCAGTAGTTTCCGGACAGGGGTAGGCTACACCTTC.

CDR3 protein: CASTYRITNEKLFF. CDR3 nucleotides: TGTGCCAGCACCTACAGGATAACTAATGAAAAACTGTTTTTT. The chain uses TRBV5-5 and TRBJ1-4, with a tentative D call TRBD1 (5 bases). Germline values: CDR1 SGHKS, CDR2 YYEKEE (reference sequence). Trimming shortened V by 6 bases and J by 1 base, and 10 bases separated the two germline ends. This CDR3 comprises 14 residues.

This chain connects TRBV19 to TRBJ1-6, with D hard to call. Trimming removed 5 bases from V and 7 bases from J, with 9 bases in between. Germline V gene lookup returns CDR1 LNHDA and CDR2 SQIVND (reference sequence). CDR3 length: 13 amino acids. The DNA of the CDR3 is TGTGCCAGTAGTGAGATGAAGAATTCACCCCTCCACTTT. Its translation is CASSEMKNSPLHF.

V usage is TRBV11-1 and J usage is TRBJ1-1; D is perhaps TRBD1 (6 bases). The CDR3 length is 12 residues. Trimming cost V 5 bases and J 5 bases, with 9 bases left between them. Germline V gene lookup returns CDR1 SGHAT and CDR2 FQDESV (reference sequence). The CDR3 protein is CASSPQGTEAFF. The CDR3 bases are TGTGCCAGCAGCCCACAGGGTACTGAAGCTTTCTTT.

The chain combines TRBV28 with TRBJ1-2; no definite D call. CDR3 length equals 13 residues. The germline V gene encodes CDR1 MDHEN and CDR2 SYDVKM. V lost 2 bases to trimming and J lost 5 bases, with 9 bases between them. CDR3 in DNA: TGTGCCAGCAGTTTACGGGCGGGGTATGGCTACACCTTC. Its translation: CASSLRAGYGYTF.

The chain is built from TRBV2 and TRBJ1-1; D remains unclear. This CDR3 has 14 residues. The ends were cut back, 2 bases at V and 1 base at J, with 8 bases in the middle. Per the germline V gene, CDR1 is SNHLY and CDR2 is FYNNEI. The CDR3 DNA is TGTGCCAGCAGTGAATGGAGGGAGAACACTGAAGCTTTCTTT. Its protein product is CASSEWRENTEAFF. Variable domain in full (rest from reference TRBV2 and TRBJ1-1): EPEVTQTPSHQVTQMGQEVILRCVPISNHLYFYWYRQILGQKVEFLVSFYNNEISEKSEIFDDQFSVERPDGSNFTLKIRSTKLEDSAMYFCASSEWRENTEAFFGQGTRLTVV.

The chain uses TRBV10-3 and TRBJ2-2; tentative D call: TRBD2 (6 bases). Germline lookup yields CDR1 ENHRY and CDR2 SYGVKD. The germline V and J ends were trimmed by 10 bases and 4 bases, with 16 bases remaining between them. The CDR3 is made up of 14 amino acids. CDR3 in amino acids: CATSAARSTGELFF. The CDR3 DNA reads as TGTGCCACTAGCGCGGCACGGAGCACCGGGGAGCTGTTTTTT.

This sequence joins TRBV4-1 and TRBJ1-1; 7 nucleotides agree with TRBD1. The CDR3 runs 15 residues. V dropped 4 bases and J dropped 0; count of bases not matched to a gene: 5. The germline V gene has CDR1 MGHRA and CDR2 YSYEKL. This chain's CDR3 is CASSPGQAMNTEAFF. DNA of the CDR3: TGCGCCAGCAGCCCAGGACAGGCCATGAACACTGAAGCTTTCTTT.

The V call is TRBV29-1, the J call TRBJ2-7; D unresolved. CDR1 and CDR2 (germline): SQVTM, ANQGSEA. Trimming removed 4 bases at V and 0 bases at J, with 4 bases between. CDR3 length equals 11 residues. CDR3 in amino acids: CSVAFSYEQYF. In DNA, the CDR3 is TGCAGCGTTGCGTTCTCCTACGAGCAGTACTTC.

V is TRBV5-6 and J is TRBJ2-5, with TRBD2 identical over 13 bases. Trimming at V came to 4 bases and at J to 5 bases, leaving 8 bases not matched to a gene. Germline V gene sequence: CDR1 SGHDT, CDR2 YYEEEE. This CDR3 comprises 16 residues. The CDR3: CASSATSGGLLETQYF. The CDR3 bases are TGTGCCAGCAGCGCGACTAGCGGGGGGCTCCTGGAGACCCAGTACTTC.

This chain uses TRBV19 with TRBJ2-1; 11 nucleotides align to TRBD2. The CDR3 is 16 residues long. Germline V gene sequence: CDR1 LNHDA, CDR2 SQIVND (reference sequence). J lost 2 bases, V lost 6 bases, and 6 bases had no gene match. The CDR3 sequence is CASRPLAGGAYNEQFF. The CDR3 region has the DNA TGTGCCAGTAGGCCCCTAGCGGGGGGAGCCTACAATGAGCAGTTCTTC. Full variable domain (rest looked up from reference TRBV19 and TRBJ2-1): DGGITQSPKYLFRKEGQNVTLSCEQNLNHDAMYWYRQDPGQGLRLIYYSQIVNDFQKGDIAEGYSVSREKKESFPLTVTSAQKNPTAFYLCASRPLAGGAYNEQFFGPGTRLTVL.

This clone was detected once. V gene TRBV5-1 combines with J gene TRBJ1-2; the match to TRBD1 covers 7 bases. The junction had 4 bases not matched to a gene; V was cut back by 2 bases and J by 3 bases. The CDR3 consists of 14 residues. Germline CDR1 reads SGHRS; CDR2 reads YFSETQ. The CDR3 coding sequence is TGCGCCAGCAGCTTAACAGGGGTTTACTATGGCTACACCTTC. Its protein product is CASSLTGVYYGYTF. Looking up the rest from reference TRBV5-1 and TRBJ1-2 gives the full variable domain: KAGVTQTPRYLIKTRGQQVTLSCSPISGHRSVSWYQQTPGQGLQFLFEYFSETQRNKGNFPGRFSGRQFSNSRSEMNVSTLELGDSALYLCASSLTGVYYGYTFGSGTRLTVV.

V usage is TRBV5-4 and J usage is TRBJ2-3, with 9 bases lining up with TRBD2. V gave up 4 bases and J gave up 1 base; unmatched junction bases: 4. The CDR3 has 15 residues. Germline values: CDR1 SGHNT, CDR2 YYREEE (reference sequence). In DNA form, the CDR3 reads TGTGCCAGCAGCCCGGAGCGGGGGGGCACAGATACGCAGTATTTT. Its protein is CASSPERGGTDTQYF.

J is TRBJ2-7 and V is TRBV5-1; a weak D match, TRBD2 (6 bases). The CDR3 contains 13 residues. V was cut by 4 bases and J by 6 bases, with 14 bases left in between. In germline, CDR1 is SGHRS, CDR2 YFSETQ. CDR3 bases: TGCGCCAGCAGCCTCGGGACTCCTCTCGAGCAGTACTTC. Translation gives CASSLGTPLEQYF.

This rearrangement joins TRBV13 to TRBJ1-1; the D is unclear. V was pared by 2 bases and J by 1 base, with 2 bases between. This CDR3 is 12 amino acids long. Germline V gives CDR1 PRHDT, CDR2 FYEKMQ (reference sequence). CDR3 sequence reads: CASSLQNTEAFF. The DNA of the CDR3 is TGTGCCAGCAGCTTACAGAACACTGAAGCTTTCTTT.

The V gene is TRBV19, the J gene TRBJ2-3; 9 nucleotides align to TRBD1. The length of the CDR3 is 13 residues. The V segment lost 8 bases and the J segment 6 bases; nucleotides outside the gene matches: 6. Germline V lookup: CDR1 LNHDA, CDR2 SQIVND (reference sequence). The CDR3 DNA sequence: TGTGCCAGTGGGGACAGGGTCGTTGATACGCAGTATTTT. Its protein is CASGDRVVDTQYF.

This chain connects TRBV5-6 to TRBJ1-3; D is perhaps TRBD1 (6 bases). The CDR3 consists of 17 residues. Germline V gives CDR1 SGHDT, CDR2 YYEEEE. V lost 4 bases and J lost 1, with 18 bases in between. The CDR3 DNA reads TGTGCCAGCAGCCTAGGACAGCCGATATTTTCTGGAAACACCATATATTTT. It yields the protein CASSLGQPIFSGNTIYF.

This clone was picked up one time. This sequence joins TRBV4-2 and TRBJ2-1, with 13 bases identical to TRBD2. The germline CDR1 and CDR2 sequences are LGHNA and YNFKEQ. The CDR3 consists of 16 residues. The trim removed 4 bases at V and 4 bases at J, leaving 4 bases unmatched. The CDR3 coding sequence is TGTGCCAGCAGCCCGACTAGCGGGGGGTCTTACAATGAGCAGTTCTTC. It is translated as CASSPTSGGSYNEQFF.